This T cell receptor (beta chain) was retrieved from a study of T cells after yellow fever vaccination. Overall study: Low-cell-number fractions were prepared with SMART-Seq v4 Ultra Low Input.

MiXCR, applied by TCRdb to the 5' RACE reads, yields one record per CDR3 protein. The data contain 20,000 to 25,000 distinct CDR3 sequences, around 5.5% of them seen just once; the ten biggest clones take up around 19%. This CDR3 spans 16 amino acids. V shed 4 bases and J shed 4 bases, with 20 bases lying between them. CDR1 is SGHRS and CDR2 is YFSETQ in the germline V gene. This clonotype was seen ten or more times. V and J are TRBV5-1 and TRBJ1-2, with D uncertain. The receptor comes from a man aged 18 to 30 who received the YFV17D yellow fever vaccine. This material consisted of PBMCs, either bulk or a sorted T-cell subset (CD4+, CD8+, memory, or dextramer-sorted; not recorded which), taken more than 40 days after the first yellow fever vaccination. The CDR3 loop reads CASSERPGPSFYGYTF. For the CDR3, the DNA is TGCGCCAGCAGCGAACGACCGGGCCCTTCGTTCTATGGCTACACCTTC.